This T cell receptor (beta chain) was recovered during a study of regulatory T cells in long-lasting Graves disease. V lost 4 bases to trimming and J lost 3 bases, with 13 bases between them. Germline V CDR1 and CDR2: SNHLY, FYNNEI. CDR3 length: 14 amino acids. Arm-PCR with iRepertoire HTBI primers amplified the CDR3 regions for these TCR beta libraries. In TCRdb, the multiplex PCR reads were re-called with MiXCR into one record per CDR3 protein. The sample yields roughly 400,000 distinct CDR3 sequences, 15% seen once. Ten or more counts support this clonotype. Time point noted: newly diagnosed GD, antithyroid drugs for less than 3 months. Extracted RNA from PBMCs served as the source of the TCR library. These data also featured in a second study, about T cells in Graves' hyperthyroidism and ophthalmopathy. This second study notes: In making diagnoses, clinical symptoms, serum thyroxine and TRAb, thyroid ultrasound and orbital computed tomography were all used. RT-PCR in the first round (using the HTBI primer set) targeted the TCR CDR3.

The chain uses TRBV2 and TRBJ2-7; D may be TRBD1 (5 bases). The sample was peripheral blood mononuclear cells (PBMCs), taken at new diagnosis, from a patient treated with antithyroid drugs. The sequence was collected from a woman between 35 and 50 years old with Graves disease. The CDR3 DNA is TGTGCCAGCAGTGGGCAGGGTGCGGTCTACGAGCAGTACTTC. Residues: CASSGQGAVYEQYF.